The 20 T cell receptor beta chains given below trace back to one sample, sequenced in a study of a mutant IDH1 vaccine in newly diagnosed glioma. No antigen has been identified for these receptors. The time point: week 11, during vaccination. Each dose delivered 300 ug of mutant IDH1 20-mer peptide subcutaneously with imiquimod. The protocol was immunoSEQ multiplex PCR, while the TCRdb copy is restricted to in-frame clones and leaves out a portion. Among 20,000 to 25,000 clones listed, 60% to 75% were seen once. Material: peripheral blood mononuclear cells (PBMCs), obtained from a glioma patient whose treatment included an IDH1 peptide vaccine. Receptor source: a man aged 18 to 30 with glioma. Some clones in this sample may be carry-over from other donors' samples.

The chain uses TRBV4-3 and TRBJ1-1, with D possibly matching TRBD1 (5 bases). Germline V gives CDR1 LGHNA, CDR2 YSLEER. The CDR3 runs to 17 residues. Trimming left V 2 bases short and J 2 bases short, with 18 bases between. The CDR3 bases are TGCGCCAGCAGCCAACCGGGCGGGGGGGGTCGTAACACTGAAGCTTTCTTT. It is translated as CASSQPGGGGRNTEAFF.

V is TRBV4-1 and J is TRBJ1-1; D not resolved. CDR1 MGHRA and CDR2 YSYEKL come from the germline V gene. The CDR3 is 17 amino acids. The V and J ends lost 3 bases and 3 bases respectively, with 20 bases between them. The CDR3 bases are TGCGCCAGCAGCCATCAAGGGTCTACAAACCGGGACACTGAAGCTTTCTTT. Its protein product is CASSHQGSTNRDTEAFF.

J is TRBJ1-1 and V is TRBV13; maybe TRBD1 (5 bases). The CDR3 runs 17 residues. V lost 0 bases and J 1 base, leaving 15 bases between the germline ends. The germline V gene has CDR1 PRHDT and CDR2 FYEKMQ (reference sequence). The CDR3 loop reads CASSLGLSGAGNTEAFF. In nucleotides, the CDR3 is TGTGCCAGCAGCTTAGGGTTAAGTGGGGCAGGGAACACTGAAGCTTTCTTT. The variable domain in full, completed from reference TRBV13 and TRBJ1-1, reads AAGVIQSPRHLIKEKRETATLKCYPIPRHDTVYWYQQGPGQDPQFLISFYEKMQSDKGSIPDRFSAQQFSDYHSELNMSSLELGDSALYFCASSLGLSGAGNTEAFFGQGTRLTVV.

The chain joins TRBV5-4 to TRBJ1-1, with a tentative D call TRBD1 (5 bases). CDR3 size: 16 residues. Per germline, CDR1 SGHNT and CDR2 YYREEE (reference sequence). Trimming stripped 0 bases from V and 3 bases from J, with 15 bases between. The DNA of the CDR3 is TGTGCCAGCAGCTTGGTAGTCTTCGGGGGGGACACTGAAGCTTTCTTT. Residues: CASSLVVFGGDTEAFF.

In its sample, this clone was seen a few times. V and J are TRBV27 and TRBJ2-7; 7 positions agree with TRBD2. V was pared by 9 bases and J by 3 bases, with 5 bases of the junction left unmatched. This CDR3 has 12 residues. CDR1 MNHEY and CDR2 SMNVEV come from the germline V gene (reference sequence). The CDR3 DNA is TGTGCCAGTGGTAGCGGGCTCTACGAGCAGTACTTC. Translation gives CASGSGLYEQYF.

The rearrangement joins TRBV6-1 to TRBJ1-5; the D is unclear. CDR3 length equals 14 residues. Germline CDR1 and CDR2: MNHNS and SASEGT. The ends were cut back, 3 bases at V and 5 bases at J, with 11 bases in the middle. CDR3 nucleotides: TGTGCCAGCAGTGAGATAAACTCCTATCAGCCCCAGCATTTT. Its translation is CASSEINSYQPQHF.

The chain employs TRBV18 and TRBJ1-2; D perhaps matches TRBD1 (5 bases). This CDR3 is 17 amino acids long. Trimming left V 3 bases short and J 3 bases short, with 20 bases between. Germline assignment: CDR1 KGHSH and CDR2 LQKENI. The CDR3 here is CASSPFNSGHVDYGYTF. The CDR3 nucleotides are TGTGCCAGCTCACCGTTCAACAGTGGACACGTAGACTATGGCTACACCTTC.

V and J are TRBV20-1 and TRBJ2-5; D is ambiguous. The germline V gene has CDR1 DFQATT and CDR2 SNEGSKA (reference sequence). The germline V and J ends were trimmed by 5 bases and 5 bases, with 6 bases remaining between them. The CDR3 length is 10 residues. The CDR3 loop reads CSARLETQYF. DNA of the CDR3: TGCAGTGCTCGGCTGGAGACCCAGTACTTC.

This chain links TRBV2 with TRBJ2-5; 10 nucleotides match TRBD2. There are 14 residues in the CDR3. Germline assignment: CDR1 SNHLY and CDR2 FYNNEI. Germline trimming cut 4 bases from V and 5 bases from J; bases unmatched to any gene: 4. The DNA of the CDR3 is TGTGCCAGCAGTGGAAGCGGGGGGGCCGAGACCCAGTACTTC. It specifies CASSGSGGAETQYF.

The genes are TRBV29-1 and TRBJ1-1, with no clear D. CDR1 and CDR2 (germline): SQVTM, ANQGSEA. The CDR3 is 13 residues long. Trimming stripped 4 bases from V and 0 bases from J, with 9 bases between. The CDR3 is CSVASIMNTEAFF. As DNA, the CDR3 is TGCAGCGTTGCGTCAATCATGAACACTGAAGCTTTCTTT.

J is TRBJ1-1 and V is TRBV5-1; 10 bases are a match to TRBD1. Germline CDR1 reads SGHRS; CDR2 reads YFSETQ. The CDR3 totals 14 residues. V shed 3 bases, J shed 11 bases, and the junction held 10 bases outside the gene matches. The CDR3 coding sequence is TGCGCCAGCAGCTCGACAGGGGGCGGTTTCGGGGCTTTCTTT. Residues: CASSSTGGGFGAFF.

The CDR3 nucleotides are TGCGCCAGCAGCCCACCTCAGGTGATGAACACTGAAGCTTTCTTT. It codes for CASSPPQVMNTEAFF. The chain couples TRBV4-1 to TRBJ1-1; D gene unclear. The CDR3 contains 15 residues. Trimming removed 4 bases from V and 0 bases from J, with 12 bases in between. Germline CDR1 reads MGHRA; CDR2 reads YSYEKL.

V is TRBV7-3 and J is TRBJ2-2; 14 nucleotides align to TRBD2. The CDR3 is 18 residues long. CDR1 SGHTA and CDR2 FQGTGA come from the germline V gene. The V gene end was trimmed by 4 bases and the J gene end by 4 bases; junction bases not matched to a gene: 8. CDR3 sequence reads: CASSSGLAGGVGTGELFF. DNA of the CDR3: TGTGCCAGCAGCTCAGGACTAGCGGGAGGAGTTGGCACCGGGGAGCTGTTTTTT.

By its share, this clone is medium-sized (0.01 to 0.1%). V usage is TRBV6-5 and J usage is TRBJ1-4, with D perhaps matching TRBD1 (5 bases). Trimming cost V 4 bases and J 7 bases, with 13 bases left between them. From germline, CDR1 is MNHEY and CDR2 SVGAGI. CDR3 size: 14 residues. The CDR3 nucleotides read TGTGCCAGCAGTTGGGGGGGGGAGGGTGAAAAACTGTTTTTT. As protein: CASSWGGEGEKLFF.

The chain employs TRBV5-4 and TRBJ1-2, with D unclear. The germline V gene encodes CDR1 SGHNT and CDR2 YYREEE (reference sequence). The CDR3 covers 17 residues. Trimming shortened V by 1 base and J by 0 bases, and 16 bases separated the two germline ends. CDR3 residues: CASSLRLGSPSNYGYTF. The DNA for the CDR3 is TGTGCCAGCAGCTTGCGACTGGGCAGCCCGTCTAACTATGGCTACACCTTC. Complete variable domain (other parts from reference TRBV5-4 and TRBJ1-2): ETGVTQSPTHLIKTRGQQVTLRCSSQSGHNTVSWYQQALGQGPQFIFQYYREEENGRGNFPPRFSGLQFPNYSSELNVNALELDDSALYLCASSLRLGSPSNYGYTFGSGTRLTVV.

The genes are TRBV20-1 and TRBJ2-5, with 7 bases that match TRBD2. The CDR3 has 11 residues. Germline assignment: CDR1 DFQATT and CDR2 SNEGSKA (reference sequence). V dropped 7 bases and J dropped 5; count of bases not matched to a gene: 4. The CDR3 region is CSGGGSETQYF. As DNA, the CDR3 is TGCAGTGGGGGGGGTTCGGAGACCCAGTACTTC.

The V gene is TRBV7-2, the J gene TRBJ2-7, with TRBD2 matching over 14 bases. The V segment lost 3 bases and the J segment 0 bases; nucleotides outside the gene matches: 4. Germline V gene sequence: CDR1 SGHTA, CDR2 FQGNSA. This CDR3 has 17 residues. CDR3 loop: CASSFGLAGGLSYEQYF. CDR3 bases: TGTGCCAGCAGCTTCGGACTAGCGGGGGGCCTCTCCTACGAGCAGTACTTC.

This chain links TRBV14 with TRBJ1-3; tentatively, D is TRBD1 (6 bases). Germline V lookup: CDR1 SGHDN, CDR2 FVKESK. This CDR3 contains 16 residues. V was cut by 2 bases and J by 0 bases, with 11 bases left in between. The CDR3, as DNA: TGTGCCAGCAGCCAACTGCAGGGGAGCTCTGGAAACACCATATATTTT. This codes for CASSQLQGSSGNTIYF. The full variable domain, in which reference TRBV14 and TRBJ1-3 provide the parts outside the CDR3, is EAGVTQFPSHSVIEKGQTVTLRCDPISGHDNLYWYRRVMGKEIKFLLHFVKESKQDESGMPNNRFLAERTGGTYSTLKVQPAELEDSGVYFCASSQLQGSSGNTIYFGEGSWLTVV.

The rearrangement uses TRBV15 and TRBJ2-2; 9 bases are shared with TRBD1. Trimming removed 5 bases from V and 4 bases from J; junction bases left unmatched: 5. The germline gives CDR1 LNHNV, CDR2 YYDKDF (reference sequence). CDR3 length: 15 amino acids. The CDR3 DNA sequence: TGTGCCACCAGCTTAAAGGGACAGGGCACCGGGGAGCTGTTTTTT. It encodes CATSLKGQGTGELFF.

The rearrangement uses TRBV27 and TRBJ1-4, with D possibly TRBD1 on 6 matching bases. V was cut by 8 bases and J by 6 bases, with 16 bases left in between. Germline V gene data show CDR1 as MNHEY and CDR2 as SMNVEV (reference sequence). The CDR3 loop spans 14 amino acids. The CDR3 protein is CASAQGLDYEKLFF. The CDR3 region has the DNA TGTGCCAGCGCACAGGGTTTAGATTATGAAAAACTGTTTTTT.